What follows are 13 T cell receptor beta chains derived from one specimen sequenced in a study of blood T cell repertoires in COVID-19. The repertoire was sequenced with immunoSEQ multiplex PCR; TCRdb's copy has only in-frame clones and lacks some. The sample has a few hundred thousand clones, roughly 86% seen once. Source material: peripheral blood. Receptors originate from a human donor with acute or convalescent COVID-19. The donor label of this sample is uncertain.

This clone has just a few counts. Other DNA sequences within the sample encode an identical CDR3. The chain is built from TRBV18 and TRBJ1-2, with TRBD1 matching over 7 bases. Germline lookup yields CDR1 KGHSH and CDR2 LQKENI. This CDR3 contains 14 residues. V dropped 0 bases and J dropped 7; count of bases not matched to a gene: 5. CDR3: CASSPPWDSGGYTF. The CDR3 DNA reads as TGTGCCAGCTCACCACCGTGGGACAGCGGTGGCTACACCTTC.

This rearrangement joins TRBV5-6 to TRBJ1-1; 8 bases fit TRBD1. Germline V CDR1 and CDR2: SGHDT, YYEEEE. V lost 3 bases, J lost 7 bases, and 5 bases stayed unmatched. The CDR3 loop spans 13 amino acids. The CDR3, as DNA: TGTGCCAGCAGCTGGGGACAGGCGGTTGAAGCTTTCTTT. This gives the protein CASSWGQAVEAFF.

CDR3 region: CASSNYRGGTEAFF. The CDR3 nucleotides are TGTGCCAGCAGCAATTACAGGGGTGGCACTGAAGCTTTCTTT. V gene TRBV7-9 combines with J gene TRBJ1-1; 7 bases line up with TRBD1. Germline CDR1 reads SEHNR; CDR2 reads FQNEAQ (reference sequence). Unmatched junction bases numbered 7, after V lost 5 bases and J lost 4 bases. The CDR3 runs to 14 residues.

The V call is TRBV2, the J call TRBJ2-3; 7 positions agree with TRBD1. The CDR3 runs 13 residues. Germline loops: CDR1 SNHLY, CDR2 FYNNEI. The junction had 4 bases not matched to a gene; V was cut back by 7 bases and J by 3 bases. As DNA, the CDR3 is TGTGCCAGCAAAGGGGGCAGGACAGATACGCAGTATTTT. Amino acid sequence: CASKGGRTDTQYF.

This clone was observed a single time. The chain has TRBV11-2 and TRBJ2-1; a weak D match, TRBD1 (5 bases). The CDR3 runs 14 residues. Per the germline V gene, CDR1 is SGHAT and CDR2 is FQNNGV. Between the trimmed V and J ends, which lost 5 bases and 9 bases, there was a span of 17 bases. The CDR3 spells CASSRGYSSGEQFF. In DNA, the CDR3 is TGTGCCAGCAGCAGGGGCTACAGCTCGGGTGAGCAGTTCTTC.

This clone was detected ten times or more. This CDR3 reads CASSILSGGRMVYGYTF. In nucleotides, the CDR3 is TGTGCCAGCAGCATCCTGTCGGGGGGGCGGATGGTCTATGGCTACACCTTC. The rearrangement links TRBV5-6 to TRBJ1-2, with D perhaps matching TRBD1 (6 bases). The germline V and J ends were trimmed by 4 bases and 4 bases, with 23 bases remaining between them. The CDR3 is made up of 17 amino acids. The germline CDR1 and CDR2 sequences are SGHDT and YYEEEE.

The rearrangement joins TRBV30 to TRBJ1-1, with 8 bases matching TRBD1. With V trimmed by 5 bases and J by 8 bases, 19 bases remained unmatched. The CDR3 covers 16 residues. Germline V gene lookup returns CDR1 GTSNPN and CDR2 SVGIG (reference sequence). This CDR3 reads CAWHPRDRRKHREAFF. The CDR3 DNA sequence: TGTGCCTGGCATCCCCGGGACAGGAGAAAGCACCGGGAAGCTTTCTTT.

The CDR3 coding sequence is TGTGCCAGCAGTAAGAGGGACAGGGGGGAGACCCAGTACTTC. This encodes CASSKRDRGETQYF. The chain couples TRBV27 to TRBJ2-5; 11 nucleotides line up with TRBD1. V dropped 5 bases and J dropped 5; count of bases not matched to a gene: 4. CDR1 and CDR2 (germline): MNHEY, SMNVEV (reference sequence). The CDR3 extends over 14 amino acids.

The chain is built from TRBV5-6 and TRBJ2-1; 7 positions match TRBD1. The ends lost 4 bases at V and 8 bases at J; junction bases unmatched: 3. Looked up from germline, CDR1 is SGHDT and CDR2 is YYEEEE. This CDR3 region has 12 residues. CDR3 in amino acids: CASSPGGDEQFF. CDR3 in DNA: TGTGCCAGCAGCCCAGGGGGAGATGAGCAGTTCTTC.

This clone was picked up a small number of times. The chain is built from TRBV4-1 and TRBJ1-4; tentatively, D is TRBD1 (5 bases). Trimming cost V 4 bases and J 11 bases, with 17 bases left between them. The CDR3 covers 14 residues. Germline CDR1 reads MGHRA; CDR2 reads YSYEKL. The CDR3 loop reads CASSRQGSPGKLFF. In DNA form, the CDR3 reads TGCGCCAGCAGCCGGCAGGGATCCCCAGGGAAACTGTTTTTT.

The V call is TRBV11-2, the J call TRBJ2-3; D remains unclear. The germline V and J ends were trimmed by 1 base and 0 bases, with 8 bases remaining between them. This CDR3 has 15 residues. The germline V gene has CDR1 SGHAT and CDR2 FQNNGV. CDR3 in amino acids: CASSLVAVSTDTQYF. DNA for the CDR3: TGTGCCAGCAGCTTAGTGGCAGTCAGCACAGATACGCAGTATTTT. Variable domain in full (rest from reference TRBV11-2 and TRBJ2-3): EAGVAQSPRYKIIEKRQSVAFWCNPISGHATLYWYQQILGQGPKLLIQFQNNGVVDDSQLPKDRFSAERLKGVDSTLKIQPAKLEDSAVYLCASSLVAVSTDTQYFGPGTRLTVL.

Written as DNA, the CDR3 is TGCAGCGTTTTCGCAACTAATGAAAAACTGTTTTTT. Translating gives CSVFATNEKLFF. V is TRBV29-1 and J is TRBJ1-4, with no clear D. The V gene lost 5 bases and the J gene lost 0 bases, with 4 bases spanning the gap. The length of the CDR3 is 12 residues. CDR1 and CDR2 (germline): SQVTM, ANQGSEA.

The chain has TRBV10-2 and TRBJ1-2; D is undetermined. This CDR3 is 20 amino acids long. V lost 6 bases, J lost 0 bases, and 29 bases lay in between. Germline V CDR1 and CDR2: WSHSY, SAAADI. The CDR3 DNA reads TGCGCCAGCAGCCCCGCGGCAGTAGATCGGACTCTTCAGGCTAACTATGGCTACACCTTC. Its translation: CASSPAAVDRTLQANYGYTF.